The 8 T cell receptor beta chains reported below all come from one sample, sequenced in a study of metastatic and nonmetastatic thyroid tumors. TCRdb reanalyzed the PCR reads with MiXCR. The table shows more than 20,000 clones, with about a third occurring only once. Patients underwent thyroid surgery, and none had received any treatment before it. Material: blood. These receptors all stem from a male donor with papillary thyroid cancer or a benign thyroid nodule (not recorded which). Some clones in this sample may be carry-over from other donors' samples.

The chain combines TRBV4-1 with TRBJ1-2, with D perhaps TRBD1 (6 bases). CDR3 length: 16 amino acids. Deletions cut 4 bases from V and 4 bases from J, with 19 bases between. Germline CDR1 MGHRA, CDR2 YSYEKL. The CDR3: CASSPGFDRYIYGYTF. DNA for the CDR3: TGCGCCAGCAGCCCAGGGTTTGACAGGTACATCTATGGCTACACCTTC.

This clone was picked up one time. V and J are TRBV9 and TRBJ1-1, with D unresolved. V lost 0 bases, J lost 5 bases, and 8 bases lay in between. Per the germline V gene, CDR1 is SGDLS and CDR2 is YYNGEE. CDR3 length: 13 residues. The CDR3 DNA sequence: TGTGCCAGCAGCGTAGATATGGGGACTGAAGCTTTCTTT. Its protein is CASSVDMGTEAFF. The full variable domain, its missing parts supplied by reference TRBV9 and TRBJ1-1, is DSGVTQTPKHLITATGQRVTLRCSPRSGDLSVYWYQQSLDQGLQFLIQYYNGEERAKGNILERFSAQQFPDLHSELNLSSLELGDSALYFCASSVDMGTEAFFGQGTRLTVV.

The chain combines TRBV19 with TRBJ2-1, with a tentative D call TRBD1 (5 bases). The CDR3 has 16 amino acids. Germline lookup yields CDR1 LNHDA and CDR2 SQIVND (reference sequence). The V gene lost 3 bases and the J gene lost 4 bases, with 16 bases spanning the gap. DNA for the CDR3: TGTGCCAGTAGTATTGGGGCTGCCCGTGGGTACAATGAGCAGTTCTTC. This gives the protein CASSIGAARGYNEQFF.

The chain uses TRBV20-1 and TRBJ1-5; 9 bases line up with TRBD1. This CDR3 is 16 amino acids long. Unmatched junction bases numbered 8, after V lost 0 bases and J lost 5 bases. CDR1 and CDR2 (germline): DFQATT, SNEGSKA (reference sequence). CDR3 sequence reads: CSAREWGTGIYQPQHF. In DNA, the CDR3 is TGCAGTGCTAGAGAATGGGGGACAGGGATTTATCAGCCCCAGCATTTT.

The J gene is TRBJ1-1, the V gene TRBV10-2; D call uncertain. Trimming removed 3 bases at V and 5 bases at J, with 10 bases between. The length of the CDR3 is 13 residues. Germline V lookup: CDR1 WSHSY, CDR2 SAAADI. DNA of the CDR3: TGCGCCAGCAGTGATTTAGTGGGGACTGAAGCTTTCTTT. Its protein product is CASSDLVGTEAFF.

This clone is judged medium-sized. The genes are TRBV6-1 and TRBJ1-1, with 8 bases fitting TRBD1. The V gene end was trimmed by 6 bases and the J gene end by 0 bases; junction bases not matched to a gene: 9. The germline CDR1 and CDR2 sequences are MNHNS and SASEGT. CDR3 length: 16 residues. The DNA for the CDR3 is TGTGCCAGCAGCCGGACAGGGCCCGGAGTGAACACTGAAGCTTTCTTT. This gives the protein CASSRTGPGVNTEAFF.

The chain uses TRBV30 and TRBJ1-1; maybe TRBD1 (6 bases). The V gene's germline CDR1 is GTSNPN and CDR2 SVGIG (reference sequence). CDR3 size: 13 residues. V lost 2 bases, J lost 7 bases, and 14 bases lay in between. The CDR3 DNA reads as TGTGCCTGGAGTCTTCCCAGGGGTGGTGAAGCTTTCTTT. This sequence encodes CAWSLPRGGEAFF.

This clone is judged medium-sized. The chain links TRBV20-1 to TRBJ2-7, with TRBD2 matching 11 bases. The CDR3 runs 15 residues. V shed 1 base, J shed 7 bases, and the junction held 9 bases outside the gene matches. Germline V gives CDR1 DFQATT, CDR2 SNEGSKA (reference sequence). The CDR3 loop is CSARVPASGRTEQYF. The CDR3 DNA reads TGCAGTGCTAGAGTCCCCGCTAGCGGGAGGACGGAGCAGTACTTC.